A single sample is the source of the 5 T cell receptor beta chains below, sequenced in a study of blood T cell repertoires in COVID-19. Sequencing was performed with immunoSEQ multiplex PCR; in TCRdb, only in-frame clones are kept and a portion is missing. The sample lists about 270,000 clones, about 89% occurring once. What was sequenced was peripheral blood. The receptors were gathered from a man aged 45 to 65 with acute or convalescent COVID-19.

This chain joins TRBV11-3 and TRBJ2-7, with D unclear. Deletions cut 0 bases from V and 0 bases from J, with 6 bases between. Germline CDR1 and CDR2: SGHNT and YENEEA. This CDR3 spans 14 amino acids. The CDR3, as DNA: TGTGCCAGCAGCTTAGATTCCAGCTCCTACGAGCAGTACTTC. The encoded protein is CASSLDSSSYEQYF.

The genes are TRBV27 and TRBJ2-3, with D possibly matching TRBD2 (5 bases). Trimming took 5 bases from V and 5 from J, leaving 29 bases between them. Germline V gene sequence: CDR1 MNHEY, CDR2 SMNVEV (reference sequence). The CDR3 loop spans 19 amino acids. The DNA of the CDR3 is TGTGCCAGCAGTGGGGTGGTTCCCAACCAATGGGGTCGGGGAGATACGCAGTATTTT. Protein product: CASSGVVPNQWGRGDTQYF.

This chain connects TRBV12-3 or TRBV12-4 to TRBJ1-1; 9 nucleotides line up with TRBD1. V lost 5 bases, J lost 6 bases, and 4 bases stayed unmatched. This CDR3 spans 13 amino acids. The CDR3 bases are TGTGCCAGCAGTCTTAGACAGGGGGCTGAAGCTTTCTTT. Translating it yields CASSLRQGAEAFF.

The rearrangement joins TRBV6-5 to TRBJ2-3; TRBD2 is a possible D gene (5 bases). The CDR3 sequence is 14 residues long. Germline assignment: CDR1 MNHEY and CDR2 SVGAGI. With 2 bases removed from V and 4 bases from J, the gap between germline ends came to 10 bases. This chain's CDR3 is CASSYGESSDTQYF. The CDR3 region has the DNA TGTGCCAGCAGTTACGGGGAGTCCTCAGATACGCAGTATTTT.

The chain links TRBV5-1 to TRBJ1-2; tentative D call: TRBD1 (5 bases). Germline CDR1 is SGHRS and CDR2 is YFSETQ. CDR3 size: 14 residues. V was clipped by 2 bases and J by 5 bases, with 13 bases between them. The CDR3 loop is CASSFIREEYGYTF. CDR3 coding DNA: TGCGCCAGCAGCTTCATCAGGGAAGAATATGGCTACACCTTC.